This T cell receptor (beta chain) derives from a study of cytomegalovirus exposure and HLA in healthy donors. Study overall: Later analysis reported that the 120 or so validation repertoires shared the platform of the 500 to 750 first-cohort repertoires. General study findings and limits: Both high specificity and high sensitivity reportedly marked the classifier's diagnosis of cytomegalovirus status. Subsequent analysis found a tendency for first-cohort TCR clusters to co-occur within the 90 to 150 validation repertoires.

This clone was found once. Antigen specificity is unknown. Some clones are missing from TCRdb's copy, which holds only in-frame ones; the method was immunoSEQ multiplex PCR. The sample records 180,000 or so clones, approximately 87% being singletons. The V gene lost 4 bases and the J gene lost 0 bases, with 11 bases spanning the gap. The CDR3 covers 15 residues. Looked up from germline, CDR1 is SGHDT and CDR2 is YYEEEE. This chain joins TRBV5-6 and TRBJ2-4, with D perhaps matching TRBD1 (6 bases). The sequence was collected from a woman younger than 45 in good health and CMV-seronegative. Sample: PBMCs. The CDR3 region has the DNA TGTGCCAGCAGCGACGGACAGCTAGCCAAAAACATTCAGTACTTC. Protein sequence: CASSDGQLAKNIQYF.